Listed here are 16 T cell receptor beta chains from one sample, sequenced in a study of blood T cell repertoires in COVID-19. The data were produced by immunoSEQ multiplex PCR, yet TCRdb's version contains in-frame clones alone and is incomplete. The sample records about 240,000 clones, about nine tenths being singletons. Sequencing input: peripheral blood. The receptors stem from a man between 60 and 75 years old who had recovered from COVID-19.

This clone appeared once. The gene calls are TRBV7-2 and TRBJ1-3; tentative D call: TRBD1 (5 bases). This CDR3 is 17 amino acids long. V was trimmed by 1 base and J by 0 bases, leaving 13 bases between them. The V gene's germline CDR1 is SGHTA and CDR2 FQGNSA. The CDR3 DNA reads TGTGCCAGCAGCTTAGTAGTGACAGTTAACTCTGGAAACACCATATATTTT. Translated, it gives CASSLVVTVNSGNTIYF.

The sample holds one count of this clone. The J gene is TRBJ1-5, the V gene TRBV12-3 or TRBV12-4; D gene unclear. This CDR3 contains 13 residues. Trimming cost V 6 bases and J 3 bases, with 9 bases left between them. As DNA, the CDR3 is TGTGCCAGCAGACCTTCCTACAATCAGCCCCAGCATTTT. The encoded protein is CASRPSYNQPQHF.

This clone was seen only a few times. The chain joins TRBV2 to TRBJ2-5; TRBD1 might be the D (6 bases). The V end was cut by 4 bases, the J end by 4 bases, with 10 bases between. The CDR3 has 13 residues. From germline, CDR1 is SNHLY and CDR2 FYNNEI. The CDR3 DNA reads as TGTGCCAGCAGTGGGGACACGCGAGAGACCCAGTACTTC. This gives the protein CASSGDTRETQYF.

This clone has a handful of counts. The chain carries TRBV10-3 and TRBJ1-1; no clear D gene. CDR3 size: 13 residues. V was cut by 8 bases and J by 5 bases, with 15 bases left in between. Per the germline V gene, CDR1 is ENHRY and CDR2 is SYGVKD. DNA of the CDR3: TGTGCCATCGAAGCGGGTAGTAATACTGAAGCTTTCTTT. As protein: CAIEAGSNTEAFF.

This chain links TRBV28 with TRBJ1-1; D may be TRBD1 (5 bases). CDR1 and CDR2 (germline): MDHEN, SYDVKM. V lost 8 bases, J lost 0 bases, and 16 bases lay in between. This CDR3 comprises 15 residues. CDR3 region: CASGRARAMNTEAFF. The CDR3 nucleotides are TGTGCCAGCGGAAGAGCCAGGGCCATGAACACTGAAGCTTTCTTT.

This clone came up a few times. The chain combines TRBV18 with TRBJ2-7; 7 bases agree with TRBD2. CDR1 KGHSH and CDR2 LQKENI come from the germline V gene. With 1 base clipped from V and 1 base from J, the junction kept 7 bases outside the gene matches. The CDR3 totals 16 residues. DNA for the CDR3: TGTGCCAGCTCACCACTCGACGGGGGGACGTCCTACGAGCAGTACTTC. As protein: CASSPLDGGTSYEQYF.

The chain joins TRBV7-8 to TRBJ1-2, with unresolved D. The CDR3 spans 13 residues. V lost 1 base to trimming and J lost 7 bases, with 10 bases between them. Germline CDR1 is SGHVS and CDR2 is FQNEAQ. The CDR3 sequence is CASSLGEVAGYTF. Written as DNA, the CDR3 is TGTGCCAGCAGCTTAGGGGAGGTCGCTGGCTACACCTTC.

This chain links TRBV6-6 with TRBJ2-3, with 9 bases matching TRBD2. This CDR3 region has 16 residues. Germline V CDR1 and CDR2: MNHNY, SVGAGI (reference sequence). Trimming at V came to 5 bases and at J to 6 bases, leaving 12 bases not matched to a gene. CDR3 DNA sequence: TGTGCCAGCAGTCCCGCTGGTAGCGGGGGCCCCGATACGCAGTATTTT. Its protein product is CASSPAGSGGPDTQYF.

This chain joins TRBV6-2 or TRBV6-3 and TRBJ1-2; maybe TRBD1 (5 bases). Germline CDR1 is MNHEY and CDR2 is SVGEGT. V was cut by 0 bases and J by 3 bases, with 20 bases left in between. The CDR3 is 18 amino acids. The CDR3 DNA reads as TGTGCCAGCAGTTACTCGACGATCCGCGGGACCAGTGACTATGGCTACACCTTC. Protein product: CASSYSTIRGTSDYGYTF.

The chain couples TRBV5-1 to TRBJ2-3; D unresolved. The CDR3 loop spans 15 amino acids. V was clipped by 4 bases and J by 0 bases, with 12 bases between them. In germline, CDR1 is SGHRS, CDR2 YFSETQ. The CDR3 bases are TGCGCCAGCAGCCCCCCTCAGTCTAGCACAGATACGCAGTATTTT. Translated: CASSPPQSSTDTQYF.

CDR3 DNA: TGTGCCAGCAGCAAGGGAGAGCGTCGGGTGTATTTT. It specifies CASSKGERRVYF. This sequence joins TRBV21-1 and TRBJ2-3; the D call TRBD2 from the table was never checked on the DNA. TRBV21-1 is annotated as a pseudogene. This CDR3 contains 12 residues.

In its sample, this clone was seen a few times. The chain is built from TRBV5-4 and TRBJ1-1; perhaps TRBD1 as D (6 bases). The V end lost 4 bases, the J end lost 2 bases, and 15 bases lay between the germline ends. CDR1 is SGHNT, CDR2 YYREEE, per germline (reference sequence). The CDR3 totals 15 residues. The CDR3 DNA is TGTGCCAGCAGCCGCCCTGGACAGCCAAACACTGAAGCTTTCTTT. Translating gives CASSRPGQPNTEAFF.

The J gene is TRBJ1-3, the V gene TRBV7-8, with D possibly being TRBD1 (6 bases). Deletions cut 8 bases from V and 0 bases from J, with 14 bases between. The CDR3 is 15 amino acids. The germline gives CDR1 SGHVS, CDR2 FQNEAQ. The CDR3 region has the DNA TGTGCCAGCCGCCCCAGGGGACCCTCTGGAAACACCATATATTTT. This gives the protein CASRPRGPSGNTIYF. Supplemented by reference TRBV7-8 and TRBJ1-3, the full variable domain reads GAGVSQSPRYKVAKRGQDVALRCDPISGHVSLFWYQQALGQGPEFLTYFQNEAQLDKSGLPSDRFFAERPEGSVSTLKIQRTQQEDSAVYLCASRPRGPSGNTIYFGEGSWLTVV.

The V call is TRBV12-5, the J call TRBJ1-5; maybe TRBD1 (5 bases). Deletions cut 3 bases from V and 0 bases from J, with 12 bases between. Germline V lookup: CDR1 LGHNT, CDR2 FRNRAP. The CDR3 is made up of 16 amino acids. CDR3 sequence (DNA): TGTGCTAGTGGTTTCACGACAGATTATAGCAATCAGCCCCAGCATTTT. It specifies CASGFTTDYSNQPQHF.

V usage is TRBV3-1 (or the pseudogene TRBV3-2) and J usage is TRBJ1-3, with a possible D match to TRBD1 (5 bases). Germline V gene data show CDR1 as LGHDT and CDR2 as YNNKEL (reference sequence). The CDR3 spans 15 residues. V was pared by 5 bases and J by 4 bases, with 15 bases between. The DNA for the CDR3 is TGTGCCAGCAGCGCAAGCTGGGGGGGAGGAAACACCATATATTTT. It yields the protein CASSASWGGGNTIYF.

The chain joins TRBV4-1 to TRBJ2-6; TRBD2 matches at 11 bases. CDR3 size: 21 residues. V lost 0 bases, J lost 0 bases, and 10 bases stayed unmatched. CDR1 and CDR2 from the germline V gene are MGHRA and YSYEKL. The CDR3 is CASSQDSLAGAVSSGANVLTF. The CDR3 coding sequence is TGCGCCAGCAGCCAAGATTCACTAGCGGGGGCCGTGTCCTCTGGGGCCAACGTCCTGACTTTC.